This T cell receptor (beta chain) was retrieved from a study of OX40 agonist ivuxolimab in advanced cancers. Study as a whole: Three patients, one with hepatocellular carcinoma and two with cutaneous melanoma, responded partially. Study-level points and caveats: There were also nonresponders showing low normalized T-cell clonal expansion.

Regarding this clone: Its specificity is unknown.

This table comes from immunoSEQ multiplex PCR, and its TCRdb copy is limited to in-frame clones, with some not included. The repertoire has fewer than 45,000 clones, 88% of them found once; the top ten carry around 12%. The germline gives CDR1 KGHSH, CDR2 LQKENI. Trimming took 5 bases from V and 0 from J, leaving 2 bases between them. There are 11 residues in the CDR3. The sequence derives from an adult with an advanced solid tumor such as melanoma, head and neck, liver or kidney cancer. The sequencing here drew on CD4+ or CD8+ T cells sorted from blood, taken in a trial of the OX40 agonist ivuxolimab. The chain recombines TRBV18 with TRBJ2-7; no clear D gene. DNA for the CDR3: TGTGCCAGCTCAGCCTCCTACGAGCAGTACTTC. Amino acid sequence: CASSASYEQYF.